The 5 T cell receptor beta chains below were found in one sample sequenced in a study of OX40 agonist ivuxolimab in advanced cancers. Profiling relied on immunoSEQ multiplex PCR, and the TCRdb table lists in-frame clones only, not all of them. The repertoire has roughly 64,000 clones, around 83% of them found once; the top ten carry 5%. Sequenced material: CD4+ or CD8+ T cells sorted from blood, taken in a trial of the OX40 agonist ivuxolimab. The origin of the receptors is an adult with an advanced solid tumor such as melanoma, head and neck, liver or kidney cancer.

The gene calls are TRBV6-5 and TRBJ2-1; 10 nucleotides agree with TRBD1. Germline V gives CDR1 MNHEY, CDR2 SVGAGI. After removal of 4 bases from V and 8 bases from J, the junction contained 11 bases not matched to a gene. The CDR3 loop spans 16 amino acids. The CDR3 DNA reads TGTGCCAGCAGTTCCATTTGGACAGGGGGTTTAGATGAGCAGTTCTTC. This gives the protein CASSSIWTGGLDEQFF.

CDR3 sequence (DNA): TGTGCCAGCAGCTTAGGATGGGGAACGCGGGGAAACATTCAGTACTTC. Translated, it gives CASSLGWGTRGNIQYF. This chain uses TRBV11-2 with TRBJ2-4, with D possibly matching TRBD2 (6 bases). The CDR3 length is 16 residues. The germline V gene encodes CDR1 SGHAT and CDR2 FQNNGV. The V end lost 1 base, the J end lost 6 bases, and 16 bases lay between the germline ends.

V is TRBV19 and J is TRBJ2-3; 8 nucleotides line up with TRBD2. CDR3 size: 15 residues. Germline V gene data show CDR1 as LNHDA and CDR2 as SQIVND (reference sequence). V lost 5 bases, J lost 4 bases, and 8 bases stayed unmatched. CDR3 DNA sequence: TGTGCCAGTAGTTCATCGATAGCGGGGTCAGATACGCAGTATTTT. Translating gives CASSSSIAGSDTQYF.

This clone was detected only a few times. This chain links TRBV2 with TRBJ1-2; 9 bases line up with TRBD1. The CDR3 covers 12 residues. The ends lost 7 bases at V and 8 bases at J; junction bases unmatched: 5. The germline gives CDR1 SNHLY, CDR2 FYNNEI. The chain's CDR3 is CASTGTGQGYTF. The CDR3 bases are TGTGCCAGCACGGGGACAGGGCAGGGCTACACCTTC.

The CDR3, as DNA: TGCGCCAGCAGCATCGGGACAGGGGCACTAGCAGGCTACAATGAGCAGTTCTTC. This translates into CASSIGTGALAGYNEQFF. The V and J genes are TRBV5-1 and TRBJ2-1; TRBD1 agrees at 10 bases. The CDR3 covers 18 residues. J gave up 3 bases and V 4 bases, and 13 bases lay outside the gene matches. Germline lookup yields CDR1 SGHRS and CDR2 YFSETQ.